This T cell receptor (beta chain) came from a study of blood T cell repertoires in COVID-19. This CDR3 has 15 amino acids. The J segment lost 6 bases and the V segment lost 5 bases, leaving 3 bases of the junction unmatched. The germline V gene encodes CDR1 MNHEY and CDR2 SMNVEV (reference sequence). Per the original data handling: Amplification from reference gene primers served as the basis for estimated nucleated cell counts. Clones were read by immunoSEQ multiplex PCR, and TCRdb kept only the in-frame ones, dropping some. The V and J calls and the clone size are those of that table, but D and trimming were determined from the DNA. Found here are some 450,000 clones, approximately 90% of them singletons; the top ten hold roughly 0.76%.

V usage is TRBV27 and J usage is TRBJ2-1; 14 bases are a match to TRBD2. This TCR came from a man younger than 35 with COVID-19, enrolled during active disease. The sample taken for sequencing was peripheral blood. CDR3 protein: CASSQGTSGSNEQFF. The CDR3 DNA reads as TGTGCCAGCAGTCAAGGGACTAGCGGGAGCAATGAGCAGTTCTTC.